A selection of T cell receptor beta chains follows, all from one sample in a study of T-cell reconstitution after alpha-beta-depleted transplantation in children. From the PCR reads, TCRdb called clonotypes with MiXCR, one entry per CDR3 protein. In the table there are about 470,000 distinct CDR3 sequences, approximately 42% of which are singletons. Here the sequenced sample was PBMCs, taken before TCRalphabeta/CD19-depleted stem cell transplant. These receptors all come from a girl aged 2 to 10 with aplastic anemia, due to receive a stem cell transplant. Both conserved end residues are part of each CDR3. A D gene is named only where the DNA matches it firmly. Where a row states a size, it is once, few, many or the class of an expanded clone; other rows omit it.

TRBV12-3/TRBV12-4	TRBJ2-7	TRBD2	many	CASSFLPGGTREQYF	TGTGCCAGCAGTTTTCTACCGGGAGGGACTCGCGAGCAGTACTTC
TRBV5-1	TRBJ1-1	NA	NA	CASSLEDGLAFF	TGCGCCAGCAGCTTGGAAGACGGGTTGGCTTTCTTT
TRBV4-3	TRBJ2-5	NA	many	CASSQVAGSLQETQYF	TGCGCCAGCAGCCAAGTTGCGGGCAGCCTCCAAGAGACCCAGTACTTC
TRBV6-1	TRBJ2-7	NA	few	CASTPPGRAGSEQYF	TGTGCCAGCACTCCACCAGGGCGGGCGGGATCCGAGCAGTACTTC
TRBV20-1	TRBJ1-6	TRBD1	many	CSAGGQVDSPLHF	TGCAGTGCTGGGGGACAGGTCGATTCACCCCTCCACTTT
TRBV12-3/TRBV12-4	TRBJ1-5	NA	many	CASRRTGHWTQHF	TGTGCCAGCAGACGAACAGGGCATTGGACCCAGCATTTT
TRBV20-1	TRBJ2-1	NA	NA	CSARDPGTSSYNEQFF	TGCAGTGCTAGAGACCCCGGGACGAGCTCCTACAATGAGCAGTTCTTC
TRBV12-3/TRBV12-4	TRBJ2-7	NA	NA	CASSRRYGLPYEQYF	TGTGCCAGCAGCAGAAGGTACGGGCTCCCCTACGAGCAGTACTTC
TRBV27	TRBJ1-2	TRBD1	once	CASSLGRQGAIGGYTF	TGTGCCAGCAGTTTAGGGCGGCAGGGGGCTATCGGTGGCTACACCTTC
TRBV30	TRBJ2-3	TRBD2	NA	CATRAHSGPAGDTQYF	TGTGCCACCAGGGCACATAGCGGGCCAGCGGGAGATACGCAGTATTTT
TRBV7-2	TRBJ1-1	NA	NA	CASSLGLPGGTEAFF	TGTGCCAGCAGCTTGGGACTCCCGGGAGGCACTGAAGCTTTCTTT